Below are 19 T cell receptor beta chains sequenced from a single sample in a study. Amplification of TRBV12-4/TRBJ1-2 clonotypes used adaptor-ligated barcode primers. Each CDR3 protein gets one entry after TCRdb re-called the multiplex PCR reads with MiXCR. Found here are roughly 300 distinct CDR3 sequences, 5.7% of them singletons; the top ten hold around 33%. The sorted Tregs were CD4+CD25+CD127-/low cells. Source material: tumor-infiltrating Tregs sorted from the breast tumor. These receptors all come from a female donor with breast cancer.

Within the sample, this clonotype is medium-sized. The chain uses TRBV12-3 or TRBV12-4 and TRBJ1-2; D is possibly TRBD1 (6 bases). V was pared by 7 bases and J by 4 bases, with 19 bases between. The CDR3 covers 15 residues. CDR3 sequence reads: CASTLYVDSSYGYTF. The DNA for the CDR3 is TGTGCCAGCACCCTATATGTGGACAGCTCCTATGGCTACACCTTC.

By sample fraction, this clonotype is medium-sized (0.01 to 0.1%). The genes are TRBV12-3 or TRBV12-4 and TRBJ1-2, with D unresolved. Trimming shortened V by 5 bases and J by 2 bases, and 12 bases separated the two germline ends. CDR3 length: 14 residues. The CDR3: CASSLRVRNYGYTF. The CDR3 DNA reads as TGTGCCAGCAGTCTCCGGGTCAGAAACTATGGCTACACCTTC.

Relative to its sample, this clonotype is hyperexpanded. The V gene is TRBV12-3 or TRBV12-4, the J gene TRBJ1-2; TRBD1 agrees at 8 bases. V was pared by 4 bases and J by 2 bases, with 6 bases of the junction left unmatched. The CDR3 contains 15 residues. The CDR3 here is CASSWTGTENYGYTF. The CDR3 bases are TGTGCCAGCAGTTGGACAGGGACCGAGAACTATGGCTACACCTTC.

This clonotype is termed medium-sized (0.01 to 0.1%). The chain carries TRBV12-3 or TRBV12-4 and TRBJ1-2; D is unclear. Trimming cost V 2 bases and J 4 bases, with 8 bases left between them. CDR3 length: 13 residues. CDR3 DNA: TGTGCCAGCAGTTTAAGGGTATCCTATGGCTACACCTTC. It is translated as CASSLRVSYGYTF.

Relative to its sample, this clonotype is large. The chain couples TRBV12-3 or TRBV12-4 to TRBJ1-2; unclear D gene. The V end was cut by 4 bases, the J end by 0 bases, with 6 bases between. This CDR3 is built from 13 residues. The CDR3 DNA reads as TGTGCCAGCAGTTCGAAAGCTAACTATGGCTACACCTTC. The encoded protein is CASSSKANYGYTF.

This clonotype is labeled medium-sized. The J gene is TRBJ1-2, the V gene TRBV12-3 or TRBV12-4; no firm D call. This CDR3 is built from 13 residues. V lost 3 bases to trimming and J lost 8 bases, with 13 bases between them. The CDR3 loop is CASSLGRDVGYTF. The CDR3 DNA is TGTGCCAGCAGTTTGGGGAGAGATGTCGGCTACACCTTC.

This clonotype ranks as large. V is TRBV12-3 or TRBV12-4 and J is TRBJ1-2; D uncertain. The CDR3 sequence is 12 residues long. Trimming took 6 bases from V and 5 from J, leaving 10 bases between them. CDR3 in DNA: TGTGCCAGCAGGGGTGCGGAGTATGGCTACACCTTC. Translation gives CASRGAEYGYTF.

By proportion, this clonotype is large (0.1 to 1%). J is TRBJ1-2 and V is TRBV12-3 or TRBV12-4; no clear D. V was pared by 2 bases and J by 0 bases, with 13 bases between. This CDR3 contains 16 residues. CDR3 protein: CASSLSRRIANYGYTF. CDR3 nucleotide sequence: TGTGCCAGCAGTTTATCGAGACGGATAGCTAACTATGGCTACACCTTC.

This clonotype is termed large. DNA of the CDR3: TGTGCCAGCAGTTCTTCAGACAGGGCAGGAGGCTACACCTTC. It codes for CASSSSDRAGGYTF. V usage is TRBV12-3 or TRBV12-4 and J usage is TRBJ1-2; 7 bases are a match to TRBD1. The CDR3 loop spans 14 amino acids. V was pared by 4 bases and J by 8 bases, with 10 bases of the junction left unmatched.

This clonotype came up many times. This chain links TRBV12-3 or TRBV12-4 with TRBJ1-2; D gene unclear. The CDR3 has 13 residues. V was trimmed by 6 bases and J by 3 bases, leaving 11 bases between them. This chain's CDR3 is CASSRRGDYGYTF. CDR3 sequence (DNA): TGTGCCAGCAGCCGTCGTGGGGACTATGGCTACACCTTC.

This clonotype rates as medium-sized (0.01 to 0.1%). This chain uses TRBV12-3 or TRBV12-4 with TRBJ1-2, with 7 bases matching TRBD1. This CDR3 spans 13 amino acids. Losses at the gene ends were 1 base for V and 6 bases for J; bases not matched to a gene: 2. CDR3 sequence (DNA): TGTGCCAGCAGTTTAGACAGGGGCAATGGCTACACCTTC. This encodes CASSLDRGNGYTF.

This clonotype ranks as medium-sized. J is TRBJ1-2 and V is TRBV12-3 or TRBV12-4; 9 nucleotides agree with TRBD1. CDR3 length equals 14 residues. Trimming removed 5 bases from V and 3 bases from J; junction bases left unmatched: 4. The CDR3 DNA follows: TGTGCCAGCAGTCCCGGACAGGGGCACTATGGCTACACCTTC. As protein: CASSPGQGHYGYTF.

This clonotype is medium-sized by share. The gene calls are TRBV12-3 or TRBV12-4 and TRBJ1-2; a weak D match, TRBD1 (5 bases). The CDR3 runs to 14 residues. Trimming cost V 1 base and J 8 bases, with 14 bases left between them. The CDR3 DNA sequence: TGTGCCAGCAGTTTAGTAGGGGAAGCCCTAGGCTACACCTTC. It encodes CASSLVGEALGYTF.

By share, this clonotype ranks as hyperexpanded. This chain uses TRBV12-3 or TRBV12-4 with TRBJ1-2, with TRBD1 as a possible D gene (6 bases). The CDR3 loop spans 15 amino acids. V was cut by 6 bases and J by 1 base, with 15 bases left in between. CDR3 DNA: TGTGCCAGCAGGGCTAGCGACAGGATTAACTATGGCTACACCTTC. This codes for CASRASDRINYGYTF.

By frequency in the sample, this clonotype is hyperexpanded (1% or more). This rearrangement joins TRBV12-3 or TRBV12-4 to TRBJ1-2; the D is unclear. Trimming removed 6 bases from V and 0 bases from J, with 20 bases in between. The CDR3 runs to 17 residues. CDR3 sequence reads: CASSSYGRPGTNYGYTF. CDR3 nucleotides: TGTGCCAGCAGCAGCTATGGACGGCCGGGTACTAACTATGGCTACACCTTC.

This clonotype ranks as hyperexpanded. The chain has TRBV12-3 or TRBV12-4 and TRBJ1-2, with no clear D. The CDR3 runs 12 residues. Trimming cost V 5 bases and J 1 base, with 5 bases left between them. CDR3 bases: TGTGCCAGCAGTGCACGTAACTATGGCTACACCTTC. Encoded protein: CASSARNYGYTF.

In its sample, this clonotype is medium-sized (0.01 to 0.1%). V is TRBV12-3 or TRBV12-4 and J is TRBJ1-2; 7 bases are shared with TRBD1. Trimming at V came to 6 bases and at J to 3 bases, leaving 4 bases not matched to a gene. The CDR3 is 13 residues long. CDR3 DNA sequence: TGTGCCAGCAGCTCACAGGGGTACTATGGCTACACCTTC. This translates into CASSSQGYYGYTF.

By proportion, this clonotype is medium-sized. The chain carries TRBV12-3 or TRBV12-4 and TRBJ1-2; D is perhaps TRBD1 (6 bases). Trimming removed 0 bases from V and 4 bases from J, with 15 bases in between. This CDR3 contains 16 residues. This chain's CDR3 is CASSLATGPRTYGYTF. The DNA of the CDR3 is TGTGCCAGCAGTTTAGCAACAGGGCCCAGGACCTATGGCTACACCTTC.

This clonotype rates as medium-sized. The chain employs TRBV12-3 or TRBV12-4 and TRBJ1-2, with TRBD1 identical over 9 bases. V was pared by 6 bases and J by 4 bases, with 6 bases of the junction left unmatched. The CDR3 totals 14 residues. The CDR3 loop reads CASSPGQGSYGYTF. CDR3 coding DNA: TGTGCCAGCAGCCCCGGACAGGGGAGCTATGGCTACACCTTC.